This entry concerns a single T cell receptor (beta chain). Its antigen specificity is not known. No clone much larger than this one lies a single base away; base qualities are absent. TCRbeta CDR3 regions were amplified from genomic DNA using the immunoSEQ Assay, a bias-controlled multiplex PCR. Concerning the study's data processing: Within the assay, amplification of reference gene primers was used to estimate how many nucleated cells each sample contained. To quantify the absolute abundance of each unique TCRbeta CDR3 rearrangement, sequence reads were collapsed and filtered. For each sample, productive Simpson clonality was calculated as the square root of Simpson's diversity index over productive rearrangements. In its TCRdb copy, this immuneACCESS table keeps in-frame sequences only and misses some clones. Where compared with another copy, unresolved V genes explain less than half of these, and the others have no known cause. V, J and clone size are those of that table, while D and trimming were read from the DNA. The sample has fewer than 200,000 clones on record, over 70% of them singletons. Of the sample, roughly 9.1% falls within the top ten clones.

This record comes from a study of blood T cell repertoires in COVID-19 (TCRdb year 2020). A note on the overall study: Collaborator samples came from the United States, Italy and Spain and covered acute and convalescent phases of COVID-19. The prospective study material was composed of cDNA or gDNA derived from T cells, B-cell-depleted T cells, or PBMCs. Subjects who had been exposed to COVID-19, were actively infected with it, or had recovered from it provided the deeply sampled blood TCRbeta repertoires that made up the dataset. The repertoires were released in a freely available public database intended as a resource for research on the immune response to SARS-CoV-2. Samples came from the ongoing ImmuneRACE study (first 160 participants) plus 1,254 subjects from 6 global collaborators. A de-identified subject ID, COVID-19 status, age in years and sex were almost always included in the sample metadata. HLA class I and class II types, where available, came from metadata supplied by the sample provider rather than from assay-based typing.

The collaborating institutions used their own protocols to collect whole blood in K2EDTA tubes. For TCRbeta analysis, collaborator samples were shipped as frozen whole blood, as isolated PBMCs, or as DNA extracted from either sample type. The paper's findings and limits, for the study overall: The quantity of clinical and demographic metadata differed by source and by participant and was supplied without curation.

This sequence was found in a woman aged 80 or over with active or convalescent COVID-19. Input material: peripheral blood.

Read as DNA, the sequence is TGTGCCAGCAGTTACCCTGGACAGGGTGGCTATGGCTACACCTTC. This gives the protein CASSYPGQGGYGYTF. The chain is encoded by TRBV6-2 or TRBV6-3 joined to TRBJ1-2; TRBD1 aligns with 8 central bases. From a lookup of the germline V gene, CDR1 and CDR2 are MNHEY and SVGEGT. The germline V end is reduced by 2 bases and the J end by 4 bases; junction bases left unmatched: 6. There are 15 amino acids in the CDR3, from cysteine to phenylalanine inclusive. Of all the DNA, just the CDR3 is kept, 45 bases in frame from base 1.